This T cell receptor (beta chain) derives from a study of blood T cell repertoires in COVID-19. The germline gives CDR1 MNHEY, CDR2 SVGAGI. CDR3 size: 15 residues. With 0 bases clipped from V and 0 bases from J, the junction kept 1 base outside the gene matches. Per the original data handling: Estimation of nucleated cell counts was performed using reference gene primer amplification. TCRdb keeps only in-frame clones here, not all; method: immunoSEQ multiplex PCR. D and trimming were read from the DNA, whereas the V and J calls and clone size are those reported in that table. The sample holds about 170,000 clones, about 85% seen once.

The receptor was derived from a woman of 80 years or more in a cohort sampled during active or convalescent COVID-19. The specimen was peripheral blood. This chain links TRBV6-5 with TRBJ1-1, with 7 bases lining up with TRBD1. CDR3 residues: CASSYSGTVNTEAFF. The CDR3 DNA follows: TGTGCCAGCAGTTACTCGGGGACAGTGAACACTGAAGCTTTCTTT.